This is a list of T cell receptor beta chains from one sample in a study of blood T cell repertoires in COVID-19. Generated by immunoSEQ multiplex PCR, the TCRdb table keeps only in-frame clones and is missing some. The sample carries 150,000 to 200,000 clones, around 86% recorded once. Sequencing was done on a sample of peripheral blood. These receptors all stem from a woman aged 80 or older with COVID-19, enrolled during active disease. Each CDR3 is given with its conserved first and last residue. Fields, in order: J gene, clone size, V gene, D gene, CDR3 DNA, CDR3 protein. D genes are given only for firm matches. Only some rows state a clone size, as once, few, many or a class for expanded clones.

j_call: TRBJ1-1; clone_size: .; v_call: TRBV7-2; d_call: TRBD1; cdr3_nt: TGTGCCAGCAGCAGACAGGGGTCTGAAGCTTTCTTT; cdr3_aa: CASSRQGSEAFF
j_call: TRBJ2-7; clone_size: .; v_call: TRBV28; d_call: .; cdr3_nt: TGTGCCAGCAGTTCCTTTTACAGGGACTCCTACGAGCAGTACTTC; cdr3_aa: CASSSFYRDSYEQYF
j_call: TRBJ1-4; clone_size: .; v_call: TRBV15; d_call: TRBD1; cdr3_nt: TGTGCCACCAGCGACACCCGGGCAGGGGGGCGTAAACTGTTTTTT; cdr3_aa: CATSDTRAGGRKLFF
j_call: TRBJ2-3; clone_size: .; v_call: TRBV9; d_call: TRBD2; cdr3_nt: TGTGCCAGCAGCGTCACAGGGGGACTAGCGGGAGGAAGGCAAATTAGCACAGATACGCAGTATTTT; cdr3_aa: CASSVTGGLAGGRQISTDTQYF
j_call: TRBJ1-2; clone_size: .; v_call: TRBV7-3; d_call: TRBD1; cdr3_nt: TGTGCCAGCAGCTCTCGGACAGGGGGCAATTACACCTTC; cdr3_aa: CASSSRTGGNYTF
j_call: TRBJ2-5; clone_size: .; v_call: TRBV5-5; d_call: TRBD2; cdr3_nt: TGTGCCAGCAGCTCCCCCCCTAGCGGACAAGAGACCCAGTACTTC; cdr3_aa: CASSSPPSGQETQYF
j_call: TRBJ1-3; clone_size: .; v_call: TRBV29-1; d_call: TRBD1; cdr3_nt: TGCAGCGTTGACTCGCGGACAGGGGGTAAATGTGGAAACACCATATATTTT; cdr3_aa: CSVDSRTGGKCGNTIYF
j_call: TRBJ1-1; clone_size: .; v_call: TRBV29-1; d_call: .; cdr3_nt: TGCAGCGTTGAGGGCCCTCAGGGGGCTTTCTTT; cdr3_aa: CSVEGPQGAFF
j_call: TRBJ2-1; clone_size: .; v_call: TRBV5-3; d_call: TRBD1; cdr3_nt: TGTGCCAGAAGCTTTGACAGGGCCTACAATGAGCAGTTCTTC; cdr3_aa: CARSFDRAYNEQFF
j_call: TRBJ1-2; clone_size: .; v_call: TRBV28; d_call: .; cdr3_nt: TGTGCCAGCAGTTTATCCGTTGGCAATGGCTACACCTTC; cdr3_aa: CASSLSVGNGYTF
j_call: TRBJ2-1; clone_size: .; v_call: TRBV5-1; d_call: .; cdr3_nt: TGCGCCAGCAGCTTGGGGTGGTCCCAGAATGAGCAGTTCTTC; cdr3_aa: CASSLGWSQNEQFF
j_call: TRBJ1-2; clone_size: .; v_call: TRBV27; d_call: TRBD1; cdr3_nt: TGTGCCAGCAGTCGACAGGGCTATGGCTACACCTTC; cdr3_aa: CASSRQGYGYTF
j_call: TRBJ1-2; clone_size: .; v_call: TRBV15; d_call: TRBD1; cdr3_nt: TGTGCCACCAGCATACACCAGGGGGAAGGGGGCTACACCTTC; cdr3_aa: CATSIHQGEGGYTF
j_call: TRBJ2-3; clone_size: .; v_call: TRBV19; d_call: TRBD2; cdr3_nt: TGTGCCAGTAGTATAGTTAGCGGGAGGGCCGCGAATACGCAGTATTTT; cdr3_aa: CASSIVSGRAANTQYF
j_call: TRBJ1-2; clone_size: .; v_call: TRBV6-4; d_call: .; cdr3_nt: TGTGCCAGCAGTATCTCAGGACAGAATAACTATGGCTACACCTTC; cdr3_aa: CASSISGQNNYGYTF
j_call: TRBJ1-2; clone_size: once; v_call: TRBV4-1; d_call: TRBD1; cdr3_nt: TGCGCCAGCAGCCAAGATCCGACAGGGGGCGATGGCTACACCTTC; cdr3_aa: CASSQDPTGGDGYTF
j_call: TRBJ2-7; clone_size: .; v_call: TRBV27; d_call: .; cdr3_nt: TGTGCCAGCAGTTTATTTGGGCTGGGGGGCGAGCAGTACTTC; cdr3_aa: CASSLFGLGGEQYF
j_call: TRBJ2-7; clone_size: .; v_call: TRBV9; d_call: TRBD1; cdr3_nt: TGTGCCAGCAGCGCACGGGACAGGGAGGGAGAGCAGTACTTC; cdr3_aa: CASSARDREGEQYF
j_call: TRBJ2-7; clone_size: .; v_call: TRBV28; d_call: .; cdr3_nt: TGTGCCAGCAGTTTCGGCGGCGGAGAGGCCTACGAGCAGTACTTC; cdr3_aa: CASSFGGGEAYEQYF
j_call: TRBJ2-7; clone_size: once; v_call: TRBV14; d_call: .; cdr3_nt: TGTGCCAGCAGCCAAGCTCGAGGGGGAGCCTACGAGCAGTACTTC; cdr3_aa: CASSQARGGAYEQYF
j_call: TRBJ2-5; clone_size: .; v_call: TRBV28; d_call: TRBD2; cdr3_nt: TGTGCCAGCAGTTTTGGACTAGCGGGGGGCCAAGAGACCCAGTACTTC; cdr3_aa: CASSFGLAGGQETQYF
j_call: TRBJ1-1; clone_size: .; v_call: TRBV19; d_call: TRBD1; cdr3_nt: TGTGCCAGTAGTACGGGACAGGGGTGGGGCACTGAAGCTTTCTTT; cdr3_aa: CASSTGQGWGTEAFF
j_call: TRBJ1-2; clone_size: .; v_call: TRBV9; d_call: TRBD1; cdr3_nt: TGTGCCAGCAGCGCCCGTCTTGACAGGGGGCTTGGCTACACCTTC; cdr3_aa: CASSARLDRGLGYTF
j_call: TRBJ2-5; clone_size: .; v_call: TRBV29-1; d_call: .; cdr3_nt: TGCAGCGTTGTTTCGGAGACCCAGTACTTC; cdr3_aa: CSVVSETQYF
j_call: TRBJ2-2; clone_size: .; v_call: TRBV18; d_call: TRBD1; cdr3_nt: TGTGCCAGCTCATCGGCCGGGACAGGGAGCGGGGAGCTGTTTTTT; cdr3_aa: CASSSAGTGSGELFF
j_call: TRBJ2-5; clone_size: .; v_call: TRBV19; d_call: TRBD1; cdr3_nt: TGTGCCAGCCGAGACAGGGGGGGAGACGAGACCCAGTACTTC; cdr3_aa: CASRDRGGDETQYF
j_call: TRBJ1-3; clone_size: .; v_call: TRBV7-2; d_call: .; cdr3_nt: TGTGCCAGCAGCCCCGGGGGGAAAGTATCTGGAAACACCATATATTTT; cdr3_aa: CASSPGGKVSGNTIYF
j_call: TRBJ1-2; clone_size: .; v_call: TRBV27; d_call: .; cdr3_nt: TGTGCCAGCAGTACAGTGGATTCCTATGGCTACACCTTC; cdr3_aa: CASSTVDSYGYTF
j_call: TRBJ1-1; clone_size: few; v_call: TRBV3-1/TRBV3-2; d_call: .; cdr3_nt: TGTGCCAGCAGCCAAGTTGGCAGAATGAACACTGAAGCTTTCTTT; cdr3_aa: CASSQVGRMNTEAFF
j_call: TRBJ2-1; clone_size: .; v_call: TRBV6-4; d_call: .; cdr3_nt: TGTGCCAGCGCTTTAAATGCGGTTGTTGGCTACAATGAGCAGTTCTTC; cdr3_aa: CASALNAVVGYNEQFF
j_call: TRBJ2-7; clone_size: few; v_call: TRBV5-1; d_call: TRBD1; cdr3_nt: TGCGCCAGCAGCTACCCTTTAGGACAGGGTGGTTACGAGCAGTACTTC; cdr3_aa: CASSYPLGQGGYEQYF
j_call: TRBJ1-1; clone_size: .; v_call: TRBV28; d_call: TRBD1; cdr3_nt: TGTGCCAGCAGTTTGTGGGGGGACAGCAACACTGAAGCTTTCTTT; cdr3_aa: CASSLWGDSNTEAFF
j_call: TRBJ1-1; clone_size: .; v_call: TRBV12-3/TRBV12-4; d_call: .; cdr3_nt: TGTGCCAGCAGCAGACAAATGAACACTGAAGCTTTCTTT; cdr3_aa: CASSRQMNTEAFF
j_call: TRBJ1-1; clone_size: .; v_call: TRBV6-2/TRBV6-3; d_call: TRBD1; cdr3_nt: TGTGCCAGCAGTTACCAGGGGGTGAACACTGAAGCTTTCTTT; cdr3_aa: CASSYQGVNTEAFF
j_call: TRBJ1-2; clone_size: .; v_call: TRBV18; d_call: .; cdr3_nt: TGTGCCAGCTCACCAAGCATATTAATCAACTATGGCTACACCTTC; cdr3_aa: CASSPSILINYGYTF
j_call: TRBJ2-3; clone_size: .; v_call: TRBV24-1; d_call: .; cdr3_nt: TGTGCCACCAGTACTGAAGGGCGGGGAGATACGCAGTATTTT; cdr3_aa: CATSTEGRGDTQYF
j_call: TRBJ2-2; clone_size: few; v_call: TRBV6-2/TRBV6-3; d_call: TRBD2; cdr3_nt: TGTGCCAGCAGCCCCGGGACTAGCGGGAGCTACACCGGGGAGCTGTTTTTT; cdr3_aa: CASSPGTSGSYTGELFF
j_call: TRBJ1-2; clone_size: few; v_call: TRBV28; d_call: TRBD1; cdr3_nt: TGTGCCAGCAGTTTGCGGACAGGGGGCCTCTCTGGCTACACCTTC; cdr3_aa: CASSLRTGGLSGYTF
j_call: TRBJ1-5; clone_size: .; v_call: TRBV6-5; d_call: TRBD1; cdr3_nt: TGTGCCAGCAGGATTCGACAGGGGAGCAATCAGCCCCAGCATTTT; cdr3_aa: CASRIRQGSNQPQHF
j_call: TRBJ1-5; clone_size: .; v_call: TRBV28; d_call: TRBD1; cdr3_nt: TGTGCCAGCAGGCTCGGGACAGAAATTAGCAATCAGCCCCAGCATTTT; cdr3_aa: CASRLGTEISNQPQHF
j_call: TRBJ2-7; clone_size: .; v_call: TRBV28; d_call: .; cdr3_nt: TGTGCCAGCAAGTCTAGGCAGGGCTCTAAGCAGTACTTC; cdr3_aa: CASKSRQGSKQYF
j_call: TRBJ1-3; clone_size: once; v_call: TRBV19; d_call: .; cdr3_nt: TGTGCCAGTAATACAGGCCTCTCTGGAAACACCATATATTTT; cdr3_aa: CASNTGLSGNTIYF
j_call: TRBJ2-3; clone_size: .; v_call: TRBV7-2; d_call: .; cdr3_nt: TGTGCCAGTCGATCAGGGGTAGTGGTGGGTACGCAGTATTTT; cdr3_aa: CASRSGVVVGTQYF
j_call: TRBJ2-7; clone_size: once; v_call: TRBV28; d_call: TRBD1; cdr3_nt: TGTGCCAGCAGTTCGACAGGGGAGAACGAGCAGTACTTC; cdr3_aa: CASSSTGENEQYF
j_call: TRBJ2-5; clone_size: .; v_call: TRBV3-1/TRBV3-2; d_call: .; cdr3_nt: TGTGCCAGCAGCCAAGGCCGCGTATTGAAAGAGACCCAGTACTTC; cdr3_aa: CASSQGRVLKETQYF
j_call: TRBJ1-1; clone_size: .; v_call: TRBV19; d_call: .; cdr3_nt: TGTGCCAGTAGTGTCCTTACTGAAGCTTTCTTT; cdr3_aa: CASSVLTEAFF
j_call: TRBJ1-5; clone_size: once; v_call: TRBV28; d_call: .; cdr3_nt: TGTGCCAGCAGCAAGCTAAATCAGCCCCAGCATTTT; cdr3_aa: CASSKLNQPQHF